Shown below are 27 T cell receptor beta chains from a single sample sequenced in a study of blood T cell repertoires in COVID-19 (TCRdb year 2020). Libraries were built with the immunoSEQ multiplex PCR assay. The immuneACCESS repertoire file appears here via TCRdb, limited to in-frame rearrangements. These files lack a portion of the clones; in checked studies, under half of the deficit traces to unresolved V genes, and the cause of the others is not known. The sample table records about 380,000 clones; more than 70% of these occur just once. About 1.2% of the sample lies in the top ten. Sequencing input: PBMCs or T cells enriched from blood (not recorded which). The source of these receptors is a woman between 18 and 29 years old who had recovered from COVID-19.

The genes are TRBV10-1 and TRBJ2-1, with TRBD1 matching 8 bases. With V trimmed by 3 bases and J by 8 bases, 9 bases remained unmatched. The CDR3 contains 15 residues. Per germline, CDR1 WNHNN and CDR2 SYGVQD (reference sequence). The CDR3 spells CASSDSQGARDEQFF. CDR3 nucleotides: TGCGCCAGCAGTGATTCCCAGGGGGCGCGGGATGAGCAGTTCTTC.

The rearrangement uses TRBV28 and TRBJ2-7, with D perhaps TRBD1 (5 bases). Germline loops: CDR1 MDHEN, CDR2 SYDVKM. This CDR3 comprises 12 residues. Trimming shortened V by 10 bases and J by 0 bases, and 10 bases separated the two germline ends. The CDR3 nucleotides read TGTGCCACCCAGGGAAGCTCCTACGAGCAGTACTTC. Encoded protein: CATQGSSYEQYF.

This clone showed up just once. In DNA form, the CDR3 reads TGCAGCGTCGGGGGATCCCCCCGAGGCCCGCAGGCTTTCTTT. Residues: CSVGGSPRGPQAFF. The V and J genes are TRBV29-1 and TRBJ1-1, with TRBD1 as a possible D gene (5 bases). Germline V gene lookup returns CDR1 SQVTM and CDR2 ANQGSEA. The CDR3 is 14 amino acids. V was pared by 6 bases and J by 11 bases, with 25 bases between. Full variable domain (outside the CDR3, taken from reference TRBV29-1 and TRBJ1-1): SAVISQKPSRDICQRGTSLTIQCQVDSQVTMMFWYRQQPGQSLTLIATANQGSEATYESGFVIDKFPISRPNLTFSTLTVSNMSPEDSSIYLCSVGGSPRGPQAFFGQGTRLTVV.

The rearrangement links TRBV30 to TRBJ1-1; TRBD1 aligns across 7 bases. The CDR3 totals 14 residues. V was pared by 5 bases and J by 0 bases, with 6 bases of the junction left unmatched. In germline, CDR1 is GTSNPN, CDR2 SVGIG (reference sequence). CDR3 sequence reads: CAWDLGGLNTEAFF. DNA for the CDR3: TGTGCCTGGGATTTAGGGGGCCTGAACACTGAAGCTTTCTTT.

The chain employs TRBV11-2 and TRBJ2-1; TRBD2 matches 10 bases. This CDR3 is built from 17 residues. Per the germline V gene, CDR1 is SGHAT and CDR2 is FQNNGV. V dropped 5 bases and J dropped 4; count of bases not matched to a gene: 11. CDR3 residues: CASSPRLAGDSYNEQFF. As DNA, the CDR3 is TGTGCCAGCAGCCCTCGACTAGCGGGTGACAGTTACAATGAGCAGTTCTTC.

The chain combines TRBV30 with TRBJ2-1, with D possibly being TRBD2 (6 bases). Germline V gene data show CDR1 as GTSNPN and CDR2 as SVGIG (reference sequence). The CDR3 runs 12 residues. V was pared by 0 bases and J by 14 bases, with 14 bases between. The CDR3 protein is CAWSVVGREEFF. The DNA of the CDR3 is TGTGCCTGGAGTGTGGTTGGCAGGGAGGAGTTCTTC.

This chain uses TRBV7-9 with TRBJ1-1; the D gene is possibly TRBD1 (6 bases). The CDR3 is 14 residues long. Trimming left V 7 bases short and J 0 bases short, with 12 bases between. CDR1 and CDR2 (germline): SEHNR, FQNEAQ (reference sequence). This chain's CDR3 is CASTPGQLNTEAFF. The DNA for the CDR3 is TGTGCCAGCACCCCCGGACAGTTGAACACTGAAGCTTTCTTT.

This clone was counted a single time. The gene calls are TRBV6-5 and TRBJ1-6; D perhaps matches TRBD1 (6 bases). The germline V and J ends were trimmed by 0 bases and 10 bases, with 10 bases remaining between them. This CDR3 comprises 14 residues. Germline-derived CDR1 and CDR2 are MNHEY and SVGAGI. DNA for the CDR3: TGTGCCAGCAGTTACTCCACAGGGAGATCACCCCTCCACTTT. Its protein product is CASSYSTGRSPLHF.

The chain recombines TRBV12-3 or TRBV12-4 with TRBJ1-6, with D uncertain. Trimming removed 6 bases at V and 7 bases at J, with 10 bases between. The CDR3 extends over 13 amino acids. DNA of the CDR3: TGTGCCAGCAGACTAAGTGGGAATTCACCCCTCCACTTT. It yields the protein CASRLSGNSPLHF.

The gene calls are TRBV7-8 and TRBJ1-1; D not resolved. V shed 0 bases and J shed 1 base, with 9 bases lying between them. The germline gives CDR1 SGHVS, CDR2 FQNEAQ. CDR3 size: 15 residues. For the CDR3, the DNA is TGTGCCAGCAGCTTAGCGTCACTCGGGAACACTGAAGCTTTCTTT. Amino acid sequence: CASSLASLGNTEAFF.

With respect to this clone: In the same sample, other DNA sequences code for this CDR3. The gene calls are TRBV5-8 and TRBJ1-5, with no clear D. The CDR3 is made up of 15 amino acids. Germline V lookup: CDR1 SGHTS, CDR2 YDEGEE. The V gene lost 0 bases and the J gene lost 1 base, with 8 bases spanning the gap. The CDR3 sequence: CASSLGGGSNQPQHF. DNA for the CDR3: TGTGCCAGCAGCTTGGGGGGAGGGAGCAATCAGCCCCAGCATTTT.

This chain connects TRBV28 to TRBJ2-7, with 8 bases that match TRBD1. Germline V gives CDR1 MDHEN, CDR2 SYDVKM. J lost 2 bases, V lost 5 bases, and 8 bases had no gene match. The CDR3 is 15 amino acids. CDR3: CASSGWQGATYEQYF. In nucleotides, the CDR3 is TGTGCCAGCAGTGGCTGGCAGGGGGCAACCTACGAGCAGTACTTC.

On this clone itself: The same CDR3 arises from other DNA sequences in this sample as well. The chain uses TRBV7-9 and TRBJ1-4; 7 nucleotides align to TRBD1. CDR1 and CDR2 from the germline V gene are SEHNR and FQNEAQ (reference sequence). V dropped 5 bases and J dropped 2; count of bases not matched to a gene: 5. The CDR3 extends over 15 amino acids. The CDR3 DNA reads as TGTGCCAGCAGCCTAGAGACAGGGACTAATGAAAAACTGTTTTTT. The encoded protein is CASSLETGTNEKLFF. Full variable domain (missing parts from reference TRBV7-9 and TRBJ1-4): DTGVSQNPRHKITKRGQNVTFRCDPISEHNRLYWYRQTLGQGPEFLTYFQNEAQLEKSRLLSDRFSAERPKGSFSTLEIQRTEQGDSAMYLCASSLETGTNEKLFFGSGTQLSVL.

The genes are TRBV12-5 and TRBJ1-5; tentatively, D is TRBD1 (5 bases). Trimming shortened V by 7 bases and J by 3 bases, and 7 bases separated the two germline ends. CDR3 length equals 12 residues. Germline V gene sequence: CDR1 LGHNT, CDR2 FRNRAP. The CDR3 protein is CASAGHNQPQHF. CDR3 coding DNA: TGTGCTAGTGCCGGACACAATCAGCCCCAGCATTTT.

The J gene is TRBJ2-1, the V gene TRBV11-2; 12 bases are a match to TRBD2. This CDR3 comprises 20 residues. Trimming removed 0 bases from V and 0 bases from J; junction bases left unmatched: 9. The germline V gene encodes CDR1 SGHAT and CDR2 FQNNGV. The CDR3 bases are TGTGCCAGCAGCTTAGAGTCTGGACTAGCGGGATCTAGCTCCTACAATGAGCAGTTCTTC. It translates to CASSLESGLAGSSSYNEQFF.

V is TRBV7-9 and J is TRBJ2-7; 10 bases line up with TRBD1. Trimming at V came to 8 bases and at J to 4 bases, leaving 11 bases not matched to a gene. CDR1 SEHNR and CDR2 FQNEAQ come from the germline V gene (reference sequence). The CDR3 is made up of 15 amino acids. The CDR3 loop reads CASADPGQGSYEQYF. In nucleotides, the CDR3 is TGTGCCAGCGCCGACCCGGGACAGGGGTCTTACGAGCAGTACTTC.

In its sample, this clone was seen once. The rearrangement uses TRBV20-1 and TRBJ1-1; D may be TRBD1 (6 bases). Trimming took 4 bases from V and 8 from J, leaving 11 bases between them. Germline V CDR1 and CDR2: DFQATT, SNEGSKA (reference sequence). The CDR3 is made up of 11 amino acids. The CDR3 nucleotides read TGCAGTGCTACTCCAGACAGGGAAGCTTTCTTT. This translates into CSATPDREAFF.

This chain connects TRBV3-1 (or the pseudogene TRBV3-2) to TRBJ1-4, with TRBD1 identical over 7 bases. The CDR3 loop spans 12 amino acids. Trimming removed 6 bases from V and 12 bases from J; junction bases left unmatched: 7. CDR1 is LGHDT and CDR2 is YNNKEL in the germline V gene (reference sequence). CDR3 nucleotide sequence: TGTGCCAGCAGGGGACAGTCAAGCGAACTGTTTTTT. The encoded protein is CASRGQSSELFF.

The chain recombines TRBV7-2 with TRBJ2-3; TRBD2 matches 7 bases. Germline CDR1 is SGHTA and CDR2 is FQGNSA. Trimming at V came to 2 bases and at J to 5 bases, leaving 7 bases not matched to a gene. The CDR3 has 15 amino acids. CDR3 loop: CASSLTGGFGDTQYF. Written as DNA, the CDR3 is TGTGCCAGCAGCTTAACCGGGGGGTTTGGAGATACGCAGTATTTT.

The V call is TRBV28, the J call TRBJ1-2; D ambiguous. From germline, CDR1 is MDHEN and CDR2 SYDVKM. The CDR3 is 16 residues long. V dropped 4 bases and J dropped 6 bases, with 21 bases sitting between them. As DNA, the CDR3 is TGTGCCAGCAGTTCCCCAGAACTCGCGAGGGCGGATGGCTACACCTTC. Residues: CASSSPELARADGYTF.

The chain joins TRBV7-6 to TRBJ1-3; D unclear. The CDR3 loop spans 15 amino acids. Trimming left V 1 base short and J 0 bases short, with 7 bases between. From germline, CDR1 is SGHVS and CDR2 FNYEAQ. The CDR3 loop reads CASSLDHSSGNTIYF. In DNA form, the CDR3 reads TGTGCCAGCAGCTTAGATCACAGCTCTGGAAACACCATATATTTT.

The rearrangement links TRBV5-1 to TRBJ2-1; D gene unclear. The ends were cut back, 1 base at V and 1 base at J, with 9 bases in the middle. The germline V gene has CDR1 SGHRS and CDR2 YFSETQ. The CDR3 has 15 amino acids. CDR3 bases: TGCGCCAGCAGCTTGACCAGTGTATCCTACAATGAGCAGTTCTTC. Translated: CASSLTSVSYNEQFF.

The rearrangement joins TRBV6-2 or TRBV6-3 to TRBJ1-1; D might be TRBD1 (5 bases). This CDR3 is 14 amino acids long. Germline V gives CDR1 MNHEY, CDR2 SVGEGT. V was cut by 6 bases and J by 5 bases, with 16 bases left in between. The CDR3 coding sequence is TGTGCCAGCAGCAGACCCACCCGGGGGACTGAAGCTTTCTTT. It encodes CASSRPTRGTEAFF.

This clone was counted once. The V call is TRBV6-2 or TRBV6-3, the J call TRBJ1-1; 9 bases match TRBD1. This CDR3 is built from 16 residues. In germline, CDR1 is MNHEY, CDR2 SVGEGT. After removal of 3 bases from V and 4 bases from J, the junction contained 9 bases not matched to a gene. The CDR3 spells CASSYPRDRASTEAFF. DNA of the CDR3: TGTGCCAGCAGTTATCCCAGGGACAGGGCGAGCACTGAAGCTTTCTTT.

Here the CDR3 reads CAWKRGSEAFF. In DNA, the CDR3 is TGTGCCTGGAAACGGGGATCTGAAGCTTTCTTT. This chain connects TRBV30 to TRBJ1-1; no clear D gene. The ends were cut back, 4 bases at V and 6 bases at J, with 9 bases in the middle. Germline V gives CDR1 GTSNPN, CDR2 SVGIG (reference sequence). The CDR3 is 11 amino acids. Full variable domain (outside the CDR3, taken from reference TRBV30 and TRBJ1-1): SQTIHQWPATLVQPVGSPLSLECTVEGTSNPNLYWYRQAAGRGLQLLFYSVGIGQISSEVPQNLSASRPQDRQFILSSKKLLLSDSGFYLCAWKRGSEAFFGQGTRLTVV.

In DNA form, the CDR3 reads TGTGCCAGCAGTTTCTACGGGGGACCCTACAATGAGCAGTTCTTC. It codes for CASSFYGGPYNEQFF. V usage is TRBV27 and J usage is TRBJ2-1, with D tentatively TRBD2 (6 bases). This CDR3 is 15 amino acids long. Germline V gene lookup returns CDR1 MNHEY and CDR2 SMNVEV (reference sequence). V dropped 3 bases and J dropped 2 bases, with 11 bases sitting between them.

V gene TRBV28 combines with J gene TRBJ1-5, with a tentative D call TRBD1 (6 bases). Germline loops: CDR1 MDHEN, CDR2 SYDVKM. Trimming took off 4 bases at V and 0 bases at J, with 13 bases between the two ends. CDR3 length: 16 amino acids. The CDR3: CASSSRDKPSNQPQHF. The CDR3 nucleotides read TGTGCCAGCAGTTCACGGGACAAACCTAGCAATCAGCCCCAGCATTTT.